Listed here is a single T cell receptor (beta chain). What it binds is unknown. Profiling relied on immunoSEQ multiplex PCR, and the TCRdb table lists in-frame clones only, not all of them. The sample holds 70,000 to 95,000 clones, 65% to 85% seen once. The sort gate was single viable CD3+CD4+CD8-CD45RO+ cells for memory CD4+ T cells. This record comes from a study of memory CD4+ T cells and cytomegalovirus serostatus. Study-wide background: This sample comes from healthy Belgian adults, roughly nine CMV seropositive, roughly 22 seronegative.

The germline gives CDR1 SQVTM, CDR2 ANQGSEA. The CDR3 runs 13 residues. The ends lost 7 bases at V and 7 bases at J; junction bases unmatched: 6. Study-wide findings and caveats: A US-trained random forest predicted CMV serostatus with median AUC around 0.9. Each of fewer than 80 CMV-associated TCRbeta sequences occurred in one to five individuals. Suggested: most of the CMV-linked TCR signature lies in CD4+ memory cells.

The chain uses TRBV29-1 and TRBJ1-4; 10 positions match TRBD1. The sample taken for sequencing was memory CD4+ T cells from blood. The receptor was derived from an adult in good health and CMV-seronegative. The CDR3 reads CSAVWDRGEKLFF. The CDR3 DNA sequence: TGCAGCGCCGTGTGGGACAGGGGTGAAAAACTGTTTTTT.